This entry describes one T cell receptor beta chain. This sample is part of a study of blood T cell repertoires in COVID-19. Germline V lookup: CDR1 LNHNV, CDR2 YYDKDF (reference sequence). The CDR3 loop spans 16 amino acids. With 2 bases clipped from V and 0 bases from J, the junction kept 4 bases outside the gene matches. The authors' processing: Quantification of nucleated cells was approximated via reference gene primer amplification. Sequenced by immunoSEQ multiplex PCR; TCRdb stores in-frame clones only, minus some. V and J calls and clone size are those listed in that table; D and trimming were worked out from the DNA. This repertoire shows some 15,000 clones, more than 65% found once; its top ten account for approximately 28%.

The rearrangement links TRBV15 to TRBJ2-3, with 8 positions matching TRBD2. The receptor comes from a woman in her 70s with active COVID-19. Sequenced sample: peripheral blood. The CDR3 DNA sequence: TGTGCCACCAGCAGACTGATAGCGGGGAGCACAGATACGCAGTATTTT. Translation gives CATSRLIAGSTDTQYF.